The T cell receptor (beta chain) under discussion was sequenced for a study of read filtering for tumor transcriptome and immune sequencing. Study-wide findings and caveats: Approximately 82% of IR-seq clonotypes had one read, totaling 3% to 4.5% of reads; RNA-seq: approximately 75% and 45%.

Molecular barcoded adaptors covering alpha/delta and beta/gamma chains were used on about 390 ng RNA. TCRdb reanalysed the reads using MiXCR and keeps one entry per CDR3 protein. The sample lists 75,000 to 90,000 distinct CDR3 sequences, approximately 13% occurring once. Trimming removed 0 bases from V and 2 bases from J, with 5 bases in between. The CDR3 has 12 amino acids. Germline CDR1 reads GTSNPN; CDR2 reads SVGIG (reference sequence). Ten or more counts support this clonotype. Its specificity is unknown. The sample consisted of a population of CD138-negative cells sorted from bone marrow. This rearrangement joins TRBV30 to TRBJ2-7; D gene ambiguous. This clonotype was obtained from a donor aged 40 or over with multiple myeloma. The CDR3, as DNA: TGTGCCTGGAGTGTTGGAACCTACGAGCAGTACTTC. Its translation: CAWSVGTYEQYF.